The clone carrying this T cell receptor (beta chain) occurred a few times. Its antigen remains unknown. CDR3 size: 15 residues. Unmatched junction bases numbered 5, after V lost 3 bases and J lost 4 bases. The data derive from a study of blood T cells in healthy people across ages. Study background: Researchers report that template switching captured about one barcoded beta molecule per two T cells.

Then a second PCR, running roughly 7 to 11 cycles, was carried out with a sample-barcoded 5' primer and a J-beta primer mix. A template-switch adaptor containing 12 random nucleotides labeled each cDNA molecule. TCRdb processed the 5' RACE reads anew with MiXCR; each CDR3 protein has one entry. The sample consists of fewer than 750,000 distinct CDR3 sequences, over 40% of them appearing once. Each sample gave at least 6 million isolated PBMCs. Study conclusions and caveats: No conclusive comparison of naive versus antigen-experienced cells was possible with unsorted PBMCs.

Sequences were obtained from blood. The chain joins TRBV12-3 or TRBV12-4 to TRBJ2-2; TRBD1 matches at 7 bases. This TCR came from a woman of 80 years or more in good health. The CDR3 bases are TGTGCCAGCAGTTTGACAGGGTCGATCACCGGGGAGCTGTTTTTT. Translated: CASSLTGSITGELFF.